The T cell receptor beta chain described here comes from a study of cytomegalovirus exposure and HLA in healthy donors. The CDR3 is 14 amino acids. Germline CDR1 reads SGDLS; CDR2 reads YYNGEE. V lost 0 bases to trimming and J lost 2 bases, with 9 bases between them. In the PCR, 60 Vbeta and 13 Jbeta primers were used. Assay used: immunoSEQ multiplex PCR; TCRdb lists only in-frame clones, some missing. The sample table sets out about 120,000 clones. General study results and limits: Within an earlier analysis, most TCR beta V segments proved productive either about 90% or about 30% of the time. When the data were analyzed later, several of the most significant clusters appeared to be linked to common viral pathogens. HLA alleles showed associations with around 15,000 TCR beta sequences in a later analysis, at a 0.05 false discovery rate.

Nominally healthy donors provided the samples, though records likely missed some immune exposures. To note about this clone: What it recognizes is unknown. Other DNA sequences in the sample encode the same CDR3.

The rearrangement joins TRBV9 to TRBJ2-7, with a tentative D call TRBD2 (5 bases). Sequencing was done on a sample of PBMCs. This receptor was obtained from a man aged 18-30 years in good health and CMV-seronegative. The CDR3 DNA reads as TGTGCCAGCAGCGTAGGGACTCCACCCTACGAGCAGTACTTC. It translates to CASSVGTPPYEQYF.